This T cell receptor beta chain was sequenced in a study of post-analysis software for immune sequencing data. A few counts support this clonotype. Its antigen is not known. Trimming removed 2 bases from V and 12 bases from J, with 16 bases in between. The V gene's germline CDR1 is DFQATT and CDR2 SNEGSKA (reference sequence). The CDR3 is 12 amino acids. Study-level findings and limits: Roughly 5 TRBV segments (TRBV5-6, TRBV5-1 and TRBV20-1 among them) occurred more frequently in patients than in controls.

Unique molecular identifiers had been added to the TCR beta cDNA libraries. MiXCR was run by TCRdb on the PCR reads, yielding one entry per CDR3 protein. This table has about 460,000 distinct CDR3 sequences, over 35% appearing once. This chain joins TRBV20-1 and TRBJ1-1; D not certain. The sequenced material came from blood. This receptor was obtained from a girl aged 5-17 years with multiple sclerosis. The CDR3: CSARPGRGLTFF. CDR3 bases: TGCAGTGCTAGACCAGGACGAGGGTTAACTTTCTTT.